A selection of T cell receptor beta chains follows, all from one sample in a study of blood T cells in healthy people across ages. A single record per CDR3 protein comes from TCRdb applying MiXCR to the 5' RACE reads. The table lists approximately 1.5 million distinct CDR3 sequences, about 42% of them singletons. Sequences were obtained from blood. The receptors originated from a woman younger than 30 in good health. CDR3s include the opening cysteine and the closing phenylalanine or tryptophan. The order of the fields is D gene, J gene, clone size, V gene, CDR3 DNA, CDR3 protein. A D gene is named only where the DNA matches it firmly. Clone size, where shown, is once, few, many, or a class for clones that have expanded.

>TRBD2|TRBJ2-1|few|TRBV27
TGTGCCAGCAGTTTAGGGTCGGCGGGAGTTATGTTCTTC
CASSLGSAGVMFF
>-|TRBJ1-4|once|TRBV5-1
TGCGCCAGCAGCCTTTCCGGGGTTTCCCGGGTACGAAGTAATGAAAAACTGTTTTTT
CASSLSGVSRVRSNEKLFF
>-|TRBJ1-1|-|TRBV6-6
TGTGCCAGCAGTTACCGAGGCGTGGAGAGCACTGAAGCTTTCTTT
CASSYRGVESTEAFF
>-|TRBJ2-2|-|TRBV6-2/TRBV6-3
TGTGCCAGCAGTTACTTCGGCGTGCAGCCGAACACCGGGGAGCTGTTTTTT
CASSYFGVQPNTGELFF
>TRBD2|TRBJ2-3|few|TRBV4-2
TGTGCCAGCAGCCAAGTGACAGGTGGACTAGCGGGAGGGTATGTGAATACGCAGTATTTT
CASSQVTGGLAGGYVNTQYF
>-|TRBJ1-2|-|TRBV7-8
TGTGCCAGCAGCTTAGTAGGGCAAATCGCTAACTATGGCTACACCTTC
CASSLVGQIANYGYTF
>TRBD1|TRBJ1-1|few|TRBV7-9
TGTGCCAGCAGCGTAGGACAGGCAAACACTGAAGCTTTCTTT
CASSVGQANTEAFF
>-|TRBJ1-4|-|TRBV12-3/TRBV12-4
TGTGCCAGCTTCCCTAGGGGAGCAACTAATGAAAAACTGTTTTTT
CASFPRGATNEKLFF
>TRBD2|TRBJ2-1|-|TRBV29-1
TGCACCTACGCGAGGTCTAGCGGGGAATATAATGAGCAGTTCTTC
CTYARSSGEYNEQFF
>-|TRBJ2-7|-|TRBV6-2/TRBV6-3
TGTGCCAGCAGTGCTATCAAATGGGGGCTTACATACGAGCAGTACTTC
CASSAIKWGLTYEQYF
>-|TRBJ2-3|few|TRBV7-9
TGTGCCAGCAACGAAAATCCTGGAAGGGGAACAGATACGCAGTATTTT
CASNENPGRGTDTQYF
>TRBD2|TRBJ2-1|-|TRBV10-3
TGTGCCATCTCGGCTAGCGGGAGGGCGTCCTACAATGAGCAGTTCTTC
CAISASGRASYNEQFF
>TRBD1|TRBJ2-7|-|TRBV7-2
TGTGCCAGCAGCCTCACCGGGACAGGGGTCTACAATGAGCAGTACTTC
CASSLTGTGVYNEQYF
>TRBD1|TRBJ1-1|few|TRBV6-2/TRBV6-3
TGTGCCAGCAGTTATGGGGACAGGACAGCTTTCTTT
CASSYGDRTAFF
>-|TRBJ1-2|-|TRBV7-9
TGTGCCAGCAGCTTAGGACAGGCGTGGGGCTACACCTTC
CASSLGQAWGYTF
>-|TRBJ1-5|-|TRBV10-3
TGTGCCATCAGTGACGAGGCCAGTGGGGTATATCAGCCCCAGCATTTT
CAISDEASGVYQPQHF
>-|TRBJ2-3|many|TRBV27
TGTGCCAGCAGTTTGGGGACCACAGATACGCAGTATTTT
CASSLGTTDTQYF
>TRBD2|TRBJ2-3|-|TRBV27
TGTGCCAGCAGTTTGGGAACCCCCGGGACTAGCGGGGCAGATACGCAGTATTTT
CASSLGTPGTSGADTQYF
>-|TRBJ1-2|few|TRBV20-1
TGCAGTGCTAGAGAGCAGACTCATGGCTACACCTTC
CSAREQTHGYTF
>-|TRBJ2-3|once|TRBV6-2/TRBV6-3
TGTGCCAGCAGTTACGGGGTCAACACAGATACGCAGTATTTT
CASSYGVNTDTQYF
>-|TRBJ1-1|-|TRBV5-1
TGCGCCAGCAGCTTGGAAGGGGGAGGGGGTATTGAAGCTTTCTTT
CASSLEGGGGIEAFF
>TRBD1|TRBJ2-7|-|TRBV7-2
TGTGCCAGCAGCCTTGACAGGGGGCGCGAGTACGAGCAGTACTTC
CASSLDRGREYEQYF
>-|TRBJ1-1|-|TRBV7-9
TGTGCCGGCAGCTGGGCGAACACTGAAGCTTTCTTT
CAGSWANTEAFF
>-|TRBJ1-5|-|TRBV20-1
TGCAGTGCTTCCCAGGGTGTCAGCAATCAGCCCCAGCATTTT
CSASQGVSNQPQHF
>TRBD1|TRBJ1-5|few|TRBV5-1
TGCGCCAGCAGCTCGACAGGGTTAAATCAGCCCCAGCATTTT
CASSSTGLNQPQHF
>TRBD1|TRBJ1-2|-|TRBV7-2
TGTGCCAGCAGCTTTGACAGGGAGGCATATGGCTACACCTTC
CASSFDREAYGYTF
>-|TRBJ2-2|-|TRBV11-2
TGTGCCAGCAGCTTAGGTGGGAGTACCGCCGGGGAGCTGTTTTTT
CASSLGGSTAGELFF
>TRBD1|TRBJ1-6|-|TRBV20-1
TGCAGTGCTAAAAGGACAGGGAGCTCCTATAATTCACCCCTCCACTTT
CSAKRTGSSYNSPLHF
>TRBD2|TRBJ2-3|few|TRBV18
TGTGCCAGCTCACACTGGACTAGCGGGAAGTCAGATACGCAGTATTTT
CASSHWTSGKSDTQYF
>-|TRBJ2-1|-|TRBV7-3
TGTGCCAGCAGCTTAAGGTCAACGCGTCCCCACAATGAGCAGTTCTTC
CASSLRSTRPHNEQFF
>-|TRBJ2-5|-|TRBV20-1
TGCAGTGCTACAGGGCCGGGGGAGACCCAGTACTTC
CSATGPGETQYF
>-|TRBJ2-7|-|TRBV19
TGTGCCAGTAGTATTTCCCGGGTTCCCTACGAGCAGTACTTC
CASSISRVPYEQYF